The clone carrying this T cell receptor beta chain came up once. Antigen: not known. After removal of 4 bases from V and 4 bases from J, the junction contained 3 bases not matched to a gene. The CDR3 extends over 14 amino acids. Looked up from germline, CDR1 is SGHAT and CDR2 is FQNNGV. The sample belongs to a study of T cell responses to AZD1222 COVID-19 vaccine. The study, taken as a whole, reports: The study sampled repertoires only after the peak T cell response. Vaccine-related CD4 TCRs covered spike, predominating at 160-218 and 743-854. Among the donors, most were white British and more were female, and clonal diversity was possibly underestimated.

Generated by immunoSEQ multiplex PCR, the TCRdb table keeps only in-frame clones and is missing some. Here the sample spans 70,000 to 95,000 clones, around 81% being singletons. The sequenced sample was peripheral blood, obtained on day 0 of AZD1222 vaccination. The chain couples TRBV11-2 to TRBJ1-5; 8 bases align to TRBD1. The clonotype was recovered from an adult in good health. The CDR3 loop reads CASSSGQGNQPQHF. CDR3 sequence (DNA): TGTGCCAGCAGCTCAGGACAGGGAAATCAGCCCCAGCATTTT.